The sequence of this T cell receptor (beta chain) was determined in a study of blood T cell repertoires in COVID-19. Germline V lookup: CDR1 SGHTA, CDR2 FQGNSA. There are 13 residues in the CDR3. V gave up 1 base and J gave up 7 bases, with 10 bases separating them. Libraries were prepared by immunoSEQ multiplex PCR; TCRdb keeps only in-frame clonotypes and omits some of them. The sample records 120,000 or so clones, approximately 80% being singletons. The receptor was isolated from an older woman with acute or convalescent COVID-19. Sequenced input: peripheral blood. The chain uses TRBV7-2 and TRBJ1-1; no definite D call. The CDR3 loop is CASSLVYGYEAFF. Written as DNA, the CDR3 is TGTGCCAGCAGCTTAGTCTACGGTTATGAAGCTTTCTTT.